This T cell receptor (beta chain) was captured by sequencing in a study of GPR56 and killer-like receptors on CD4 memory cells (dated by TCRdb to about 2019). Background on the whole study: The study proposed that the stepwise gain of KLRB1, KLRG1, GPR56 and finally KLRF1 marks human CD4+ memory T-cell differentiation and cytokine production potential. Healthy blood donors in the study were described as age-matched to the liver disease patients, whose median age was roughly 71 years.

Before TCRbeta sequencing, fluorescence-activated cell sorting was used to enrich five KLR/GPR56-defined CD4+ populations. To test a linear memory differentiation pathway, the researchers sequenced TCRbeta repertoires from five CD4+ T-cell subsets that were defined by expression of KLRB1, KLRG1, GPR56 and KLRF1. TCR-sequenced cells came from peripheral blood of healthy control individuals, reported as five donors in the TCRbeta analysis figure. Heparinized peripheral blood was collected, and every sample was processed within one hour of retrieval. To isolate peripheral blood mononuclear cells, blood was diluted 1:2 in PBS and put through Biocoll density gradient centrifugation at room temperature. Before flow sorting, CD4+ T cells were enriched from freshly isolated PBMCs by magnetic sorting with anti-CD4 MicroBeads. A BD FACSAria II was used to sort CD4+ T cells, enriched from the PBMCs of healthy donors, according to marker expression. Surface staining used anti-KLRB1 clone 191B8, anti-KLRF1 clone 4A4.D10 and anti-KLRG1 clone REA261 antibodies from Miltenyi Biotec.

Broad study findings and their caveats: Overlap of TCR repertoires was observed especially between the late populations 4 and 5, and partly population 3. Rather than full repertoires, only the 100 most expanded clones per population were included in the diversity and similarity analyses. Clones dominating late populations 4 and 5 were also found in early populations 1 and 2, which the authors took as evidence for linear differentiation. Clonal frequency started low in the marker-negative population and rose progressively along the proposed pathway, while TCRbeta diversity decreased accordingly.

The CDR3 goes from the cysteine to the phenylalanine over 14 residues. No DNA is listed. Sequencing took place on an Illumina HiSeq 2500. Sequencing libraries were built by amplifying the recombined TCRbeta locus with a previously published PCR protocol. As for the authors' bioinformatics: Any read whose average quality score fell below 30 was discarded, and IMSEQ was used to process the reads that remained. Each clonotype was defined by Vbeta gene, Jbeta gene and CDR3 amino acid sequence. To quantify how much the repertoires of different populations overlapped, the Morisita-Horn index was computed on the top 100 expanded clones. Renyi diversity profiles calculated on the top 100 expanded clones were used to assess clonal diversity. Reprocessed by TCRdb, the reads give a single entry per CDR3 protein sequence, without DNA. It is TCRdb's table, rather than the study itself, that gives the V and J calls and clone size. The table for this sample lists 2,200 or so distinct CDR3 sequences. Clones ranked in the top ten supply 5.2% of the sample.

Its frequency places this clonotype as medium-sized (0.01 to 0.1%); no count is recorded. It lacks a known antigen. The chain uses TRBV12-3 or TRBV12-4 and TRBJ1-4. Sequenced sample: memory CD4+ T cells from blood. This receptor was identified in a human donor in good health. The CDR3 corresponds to CASSAGLLNEKLFF.